The rows below give T cell receptor beta chains drawn from one sample of a study of tissue T cells after allogeneic stem cell transplantation. Produced via immunoSEQ multiplex PCR; TCRdb's table is partial and in-frame only. The sample lists fewer than 30,000 clones, less than 75% occurring once. Sequencing used tissue from the ileum, obtained at autopsy. These receptors were taken from a female donor of 60 years or more with lung cancer. CDR3s include the opening cysteine and the closing phenylalanine or tryptophan. A D gene is named only where the DNA matches it firmly. A clone size is listed for some rows: how often the clone was seen (once, few, many), or a class if it is expanded.

size | J | V | D | CDR3 | DNA
NA | TRBJ2-7 | TRBV28 | NA | CASSLLNYEQYF | TGTGCCAGCAGTTTGTTAAACTACGAGCAGTACTTC
NA | TRBJ2-5 | TRBV20-1 | NA | CSARLSQTQYF | TGCAGTGCTCGCCTCTCACAGACCCAGTACTTC
NA | TRBJ2-2 | TRBV11-2 | TRBD2 | CASSFRAGVNTGELFF | TGTGCCAGCAGCTTTCGAGCGGGAGTCAACACCGGGGAGCTGTTTTTT
few | TRBJ1-1 | TRBV30 | NA | CGGRRNTEAFF | TGTGGCGGACGGAGGAACACTGAAGCTTTCTTT
NA | TRBJ1-1 | TRBV7-8 | NA | CASSLNKLREAFF | TGTGCCAGCAGCTTAAATAAATTACGGGAAGCTTTCTTT
NA | TRBJ2-7 | TRBV4-2 | NA | CASSQEKVDYEQYF | TGTGCCAGCAGCCAAGAGAAGGTCGACTACGAGCAGTACTTC
once | TRBJ1-5 | TRBV4-3 | NA | CASSQAHSNQPQHF | TGCGCCAGCAGCCAAGCACATAGCAATCAGCCCCAGCATTTT
NA | TRBJ1-3 | TRBV30 | NA | CAWSVSRDHSGNTIYF | TGTGCCTGGAGTGTATCCAGGGATCACTCTGGAAACACCATATATTTT
NA | TRBJ2-1 | TRBV2 | NA | CASSEEGGSYNEQFF | TGTGCCAGCAGTGAGGAGGGCGGGTCCTACAATGAGCAGTTCTTC
NA | TRBJ1-2 | TRBV29-1 | NA | CSVEGLRGGVDGYTF | TGCAGCGTTGAAGGGCTGAGGGGGGGAGTGGATGGCTACACCTTC
NA | TRBJ2-6 | TRBV2 | TRBD2 | CASNPKGGAGANVLTF | TGTGCCAGCAACCCGAAGGGAGGGGCCGGGGCCAACGTCCTGACTTTC
NA | TRBJ2-5 | TRBV5-4 | TRBD2 | CASSLGQGGETQYF | TGTGCCAGCAGCTTGGGGCAGGGAGGGGAGACCCAGTACTTC
few | TRBJ1-1 | TRBV15 | NA | CATSRDGDTEAFF | TGTGCCACCAGCAGAGATGGGGACACTGAAGCTTTCTTT
NA | TRBJ1-1 | TRBV6-5 | TRBD1 | CASTRDRDTEAFF | TGTGCCAGCACCAGGGACAGGGATACTGAAGCTTTCTTT
NA | TRBJ1-1 | TRBV7-9 | NA | CASIGMNTEAFF | TGTGCCAGCATAGGGATGAACACTGAAGCTTTCTTT
NA | TRBJ1-5 | TRBV5-6 | TRBD1 | CASSSAGTGAYNQPQHF | TGTGCCAGCAGTTCCGCCGGGACAGGGGCCTACAATCAGCCCCAGCATTTT
NA | TRBJ2-2 | TRBV5-1 | TRBD2 | CASSPGLVAGELFF | TGCGCCAGCAGCCCCGGACTAGTTGCCGGGGAGCTGTTTTTT
few | TRBJ2-2 | TRBV5-1 | NA | CASSLTASGELFF | TGCGCCAGCAGCTTAACGGCCTCGGGGGAGCTGTTTTTT
NA | TRBJ1-2 | TRBV5-1 | TRBD1 | CASSWDRGNYGYTF | TGCGCCAGCAGCTGGGACAGGGGTAACTATGGCTACACCTTC
NA | TRBJ1-3 | TRBV5-6 | NA | CASSLADRPSGNTIYF | TGTGCCAGCAGCTTGGCCGACAGACCGTCTGGAAACACCATATATTTT
NA | TRBJ2-7 | TRBV7-2 | NA | CASSLGTGLYVYEQYF | TGTGCCAGCAGCTTAGGCACGGGGCTCTATGTCTACGAGCAGTACTTC
few | TRBJ2-6 | TRBV7-2 | TRBD1 | CASSLPTGASGANVLTF | TGTGCCAGCAGCTTGCCCACAGGGGCCTCTGGGGCCAACGTCCTGACTTTC
NA | TRBJ2-7 | TRBV4-2 | TRBD1 | CASSQSGTAPYEQYF | TGTGCCAGCAGCCAATCCGGGACAGCGCCCTACGAGCAGTACTTC
NA | TRBJ2-7 | TRBV5-5 | NA | CASSLYNSYEQYF | TGTGCCAGCAGCTTGTACAACTCCTACGAGCAGTACTTC
NA | TRBJ2-7 | TRBV3-1/TRBV3-2 | TRBD1 | CASSPGQGYYEQYF | TGTGCCAGCAGCCCGGGACAGGGGTACTACGAGCAGTACTTC
once | TRBJ1-1 | TRBV13 | NA | CASSFQPDTEAFF | TGTGCCAGCAGCTTTCAACCGGACACTGAAGCTTTCTTT
medium-sized | TRBJ2-7 | TRBV3-1/TRBV3-2 | NA | CASSQLGSYEQYF | TGTGCCAGCAGCCAATTGGGTTCATACGAGCAGTACTTC
medium-sized | TRBJ1-2 | TRBV7-9 | NA | CASSLVSGIHGYTF | TGTGCCAGCAGCTTAGTGTCGGGAATCCATGGCTACACCTTC
NA | TRBJ1-1 | TRBV27 | NA | CASSLLNEDTEAFF | TGTGCCAGCAGTTTGCTGAACGAGGACACTGAAGCTTTCTTT
NA | TRBJ2-1 | TRBV5-1 | NA | CASTPGSDEQFF | TGCGCCAGCACGCCGGGTTCGGATGAGCAGTTCTTC
NA | TRBJ1-5 | TRBV7-2 | NA | CASSQSIGNQPQHF | TGTGCCAGCAGCCAATCAATTGGCAATCAGCCCCAGCATTTT
NA | TRBJ2-7 | TRBV10-3 | NA | CAISDQGGRPLSYEQYF | TGTGCCATCAGTGACCAGGGTGGGAGGCCTCTCTCCTACGAGCAGTACTTC
NA | TRBJ2-4 | TRBV5-5 | NA | CASSLSAGAKNIQYF | TGTGCCAGCAGCTTGTCGGCCGGAGCCAAAAACATTCAGTACTTC
NA | TRBJ2-5 | TRBV6-5 | NA | CASSLRETQYF | TGTGCCAGCAGTCTTCGGGAGACCCAGTACTTC
few | TRBJ1-6 | TRBV30 | NA | CAWNIGRVWNSPLHF | TGTGCCTGGAACATTGGCAGGGTGTGGAATTCACCCCTCCACTTT
NA | TRBJ2-5 | TRBV30 | TRBD2 | CAWSAGALAETQYF | TGTGCCTGGAGTGCAGGCGCACTAGCGGAGACCCAGTACTTC
NA | TRBJ1-5 | TRBV10-2 | NA | CAGGRDSNQPQHF | TGCGCCGGCGGGCGGGACTCTAATCAGCCCCAGCATTTT
medium-sized | TRBJ2-1 | TRBV5-1 | TRBD2 | CASREAPGTNYNEQFF | TGCGCCAGCAGGGAAGCCCCCGGGACTAACTACAATGAGCAGTTCTTC
NA | TRBJ2-1 | TRBV5-1 | NA | CASSDLAKTNNEQFF | TGCGCCAGCAGCGACCTAGCGAAAACAAACAATGAGCAGTTCTTC
NA | TRBJ1-1 | TRBV6-1 | NA | CASSEAMGGLAEAFF | TGTGCCAGCAGTGAAGCAATGGGGGGCCTAGCTGAAGCTTTCTTT
NA | TRBJ1-4 | TRBV3-1/TRBV3-2 | NA | CASAASNEKLFF | TGTGCCAGTGCGGCCTCTAATGAAAAACTGTTTTTT
NA | TRBJ2-5 | TRBV7-8 | NA | CASSRDLGETQYF | TGTGCCAGCAGCAGGGACTTGGGAGAGACCCAGTACTTC
few | TRBJ1-5 | TRBV10-3 | NA | CAIGGAHDQPQHF | TGTGCCATCGGGGGAGCCCACGATCAGCCCCAGCATTTT
NA | TRBJ1-2 | TRBV4-1 | NA | CASSQFPAYGYTF | TGCGCCAGCAGCCAATTTCCAGCCTATGGCTACACCTTC
few | TRBJ2-1 | TRBV27 | TRBD1 | CASSSGQGTYNEQFF | TGTGCCAGCAGTTCGGGACAGGGCACCTACAATGAGCAGTTCTTC
NA | TRBJ1-6 | TRBV28 | NA | CASSFRAPHSPLHF | TGTGCCAGCAGTTTCCGTGCCCCTCATTCACCCCTCCACTTT
NA | TRBJ2-3 | TRBV7-9 | NA | CASSLVADTDTQYF | TGTGCCAGCAGCTTAGTAGCGGACACAGATACGCAGTATTTT
NA | TRBJ2-3 | TRBV6-2/TRBV6-3 | TRBD2 | CASSYSMGREVTDTQYF | TGTGCCAGCAGTTACTCGATGGGGCGGGAGGTCACAGATACGCAGTATTTT
NA | TRBJ1-4 | TRBV12-3/TRBV12-4 | NA | CASSTVLNEKLFF | TGTGCCAGCAGTACGGTCCTTAATGAAAAACTGTTTTTT